Each of the 2 T cell receptor beta chains below was sequenced from the same sample in a study of blood T cell repertoires in COVID-19. Sequencing used immunoSEQ multiplex PCR; TCRdb keeps in-frame clones, though not all of them. The repertoire includes about 71,000 clones, roughly 85% of them detected once, and roughly 2% sits in the top ten. The sample taken for sequencing was peripheral blood. These receptors all come from a man aged 30 to 39 with acute or convalescent COVID-19.

This sequence joins TRBV4-3 and TRBJ2-7; 9 nucleotides agree with TRBD2. This CDR3 contains 15 residues. After removal of 6 bases from V and 3 bases from J, the junction contained 9 bases not matched to a gene. CDR1 LGHNA and CDR2 YSLEER come from the germline V gene. The CDR3 here is CASSPFLAGDYEQYF. The CDR3 DNA reads TGCGCCAGCAGTCCCTTTTTAGCGGGAGACTACGAGCAGTACTTC.

The genes are TRBV3-1 (or the pseudogene TRBV3-2) and TRBJ1-3; 7 bases are a match to TRBD1. With 4 bases clipped from V and 4 bases from J, the junction kept 4 bases outside the gene matches. The CDR3 has 14 amino acids. CDR1 and CDR2 from the germline V gene are LGHDT and YNNKEL (reference sequence). The CDR3 DNA reads TGTGCCAGCAGCCCCCGGGACAGAGGAAACACCATATATTTT. Amino acid sequence: CASSPRDRGNTIYF.